The present entry profiles one T cell receptor beta chain with its context. The data originate from a study of technical replicates of blood from a handful of donors. The CDR3 has 12 amino acids. CDR1 SGHRS and CDR2 YFSETQ come from the germline V gene. Trimming removed 4 bases from V and 5 bases from J, with 9 bases in between. Assay: immunoSEQ multiplex PCR; the TCRdb copy retains only in-frame clones and omits some. The data hold about 16,000 clones, with roughly 87% observed a single time. This TCR derives from a human donor in good health. Sequenced material: PBMCs. The gene calls are TRBV5-1 and TRBJ1-1, with unresolved D. In nucleotides, the CDR3 is TGCGCCAGCAGCAAGGAGGGAACTGAAGCTTTCTTT. Its protein product is CASSKEGTEAFF.